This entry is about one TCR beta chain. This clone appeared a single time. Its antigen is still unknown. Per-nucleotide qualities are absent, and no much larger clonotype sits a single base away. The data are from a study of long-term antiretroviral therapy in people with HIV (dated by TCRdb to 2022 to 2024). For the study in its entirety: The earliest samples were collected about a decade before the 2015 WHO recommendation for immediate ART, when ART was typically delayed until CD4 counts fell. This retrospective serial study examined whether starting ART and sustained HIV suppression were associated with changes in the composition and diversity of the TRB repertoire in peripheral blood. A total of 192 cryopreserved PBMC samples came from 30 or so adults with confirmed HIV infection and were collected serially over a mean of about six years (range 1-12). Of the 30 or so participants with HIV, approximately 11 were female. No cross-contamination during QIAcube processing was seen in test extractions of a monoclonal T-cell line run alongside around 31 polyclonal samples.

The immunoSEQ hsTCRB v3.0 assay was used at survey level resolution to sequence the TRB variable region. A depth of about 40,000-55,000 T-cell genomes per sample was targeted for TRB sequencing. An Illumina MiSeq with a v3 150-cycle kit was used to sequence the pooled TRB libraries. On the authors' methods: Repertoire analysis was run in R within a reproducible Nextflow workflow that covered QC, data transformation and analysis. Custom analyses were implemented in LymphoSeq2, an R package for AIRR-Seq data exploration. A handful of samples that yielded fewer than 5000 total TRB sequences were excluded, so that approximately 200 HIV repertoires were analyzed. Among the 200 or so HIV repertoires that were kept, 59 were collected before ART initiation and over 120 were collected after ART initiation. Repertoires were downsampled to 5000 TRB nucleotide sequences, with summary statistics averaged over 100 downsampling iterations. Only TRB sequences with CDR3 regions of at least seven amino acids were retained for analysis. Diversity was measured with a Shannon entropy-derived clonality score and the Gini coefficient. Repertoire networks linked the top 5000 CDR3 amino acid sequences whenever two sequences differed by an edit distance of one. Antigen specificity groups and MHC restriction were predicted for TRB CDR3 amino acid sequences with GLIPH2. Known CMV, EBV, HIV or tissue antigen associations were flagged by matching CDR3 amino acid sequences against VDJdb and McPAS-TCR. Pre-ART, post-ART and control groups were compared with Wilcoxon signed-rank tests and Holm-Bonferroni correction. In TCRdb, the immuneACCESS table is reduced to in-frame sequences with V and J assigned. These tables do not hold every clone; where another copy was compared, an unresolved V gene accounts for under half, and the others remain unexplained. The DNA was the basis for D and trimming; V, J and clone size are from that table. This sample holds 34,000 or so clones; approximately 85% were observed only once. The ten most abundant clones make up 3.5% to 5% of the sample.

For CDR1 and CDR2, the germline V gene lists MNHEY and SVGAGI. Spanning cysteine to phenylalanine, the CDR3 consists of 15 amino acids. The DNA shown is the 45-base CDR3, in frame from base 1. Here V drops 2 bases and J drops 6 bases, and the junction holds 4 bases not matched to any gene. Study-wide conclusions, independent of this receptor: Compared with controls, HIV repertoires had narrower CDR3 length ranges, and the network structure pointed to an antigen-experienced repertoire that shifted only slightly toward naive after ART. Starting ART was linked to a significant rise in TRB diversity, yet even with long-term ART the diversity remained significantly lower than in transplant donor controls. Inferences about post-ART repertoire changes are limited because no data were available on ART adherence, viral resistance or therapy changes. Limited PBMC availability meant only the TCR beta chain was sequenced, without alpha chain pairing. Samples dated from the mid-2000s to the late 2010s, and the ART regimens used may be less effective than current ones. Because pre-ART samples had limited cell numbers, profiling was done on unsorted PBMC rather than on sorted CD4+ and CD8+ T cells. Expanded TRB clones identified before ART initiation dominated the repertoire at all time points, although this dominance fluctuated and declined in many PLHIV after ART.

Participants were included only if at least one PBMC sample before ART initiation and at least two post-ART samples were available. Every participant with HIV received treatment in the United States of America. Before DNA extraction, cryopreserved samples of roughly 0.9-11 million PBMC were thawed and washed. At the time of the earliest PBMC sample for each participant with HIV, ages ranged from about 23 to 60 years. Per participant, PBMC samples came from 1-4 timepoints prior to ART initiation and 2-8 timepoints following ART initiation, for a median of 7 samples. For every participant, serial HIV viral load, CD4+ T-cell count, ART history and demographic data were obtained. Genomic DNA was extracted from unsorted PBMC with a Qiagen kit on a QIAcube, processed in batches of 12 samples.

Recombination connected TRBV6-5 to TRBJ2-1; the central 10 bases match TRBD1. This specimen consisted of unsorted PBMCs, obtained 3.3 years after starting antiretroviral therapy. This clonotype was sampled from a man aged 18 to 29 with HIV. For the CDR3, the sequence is CASSYGQGGLNEQFF. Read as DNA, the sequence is TGTGCCAGCAGTTACGGACAGGGGGGTCTCAATGAGCAGTTCTTC.